This T cell receptor (beta chain) is from a study of blood T cell repertoires in COVID-19. The CDR3 loop spans 18 amino acids. V was pared by 2 bases and J by 2 bases, with 7 bases of the junction left unmatched. Per germline, CDR1 SEHNR and CDR2 FQNEAQ (reference sequence). Measured with immunoSEQ multiplex PCR; TCRdb has only the in-frame clones, and not every one. Of a few hundred thousand clones listed, 75% to 90% are singletons. The sample taken for sequencing was peripheral blood. This sequence originates from a woman in her sixties or seventies with COVID-19, enrolled during active disease. The rearrangement joins TRBV7-9 to TRBJ2-3, with 13 bases lining up with TRBD2. CDR3 bases: TGTGCCAGCAGCTTAAAGACCGGGACTAGCGGGGCCACAGATACGCAGTATTTT. This encodes CASSLKTGTSGATDTQYF.